The entry that follows covers one T cell receptor (beta chain) sequence. The antigen is not known. Only in-frame clones appear in the TCRdb table, and some are missing; sequencing was by immunoSEQ multiplex PCR. Here the sample spans roughly 120,000 clones, approximately 89% being singletons. The data belong to a study of T cell responses to AZD1222 COVID-19 vaccine. Study-level points and caveats: Variant regions that are unmutated are reportedly the target of nearly half of spike-specific TCRs. Repertoires were sampled only after the peak T cell response.

V lost 3 bases and J 7 bases, leaving 16 bases between the germline ends. The length of the CDR3 is 14 residues. CDR1 MDHEN and CDR2 SYDVKM come from the germline V gene. V is TRBV28 and J is TRBJ2-7, with a possible D match to TRBD1 (5 bases). The clonotype comes from an adult who received the AZD1222 COVID-19 vaccine. Here the sequenced sample was peripheral blood, taken 28 days after the second AZD1222 dose. CDR3 loop: CASSLNGRVEEQYF. The CDR3 DNA reads as TGTGCCAGCAGTTTGAACGGCAGGGTGGAGGAGCAGTACTTC.